These T cell receptor beta chains were read from a single sample in a study of blood T cell repertoires in COVID-19. Assay: immunoSEQ multiplex PCR; the TCRdb copy retains only in-frame clones and omits some. The sample has about 160,000 clones; around 84% are singletons. The sequenced sample consisted of peripheral blood. The origin of the receptors is a woman in her forties or fifties with COVID-19, enrolled during active disease. CDR3s include the opening cysteine and the closing phenylalanine or tryptophan. The D gene is left open where the match is weak. Size is stated for part of the rows, as once, few or many counts, or as a class when the clone is expanded.

NA	TRBD1	TRBV19	TRBJ2-3	CASTLNPDRGMGTDTQYF	TGTGCCAGTACCCTTAACCCCGACAGGGGAATGGGCACAGATACGCAGTATTTT
NA	NA	TRBV30	TRBJ1-2	CAWSVQANYGYTF	TGTGCCTGGAGTGTACAAGCGAACTATGGCTACACCTTC
once	TRBD1	TRBV15	TRBJ2-1	CATSRDPPTGSYNEQFF	TGTGCCACCAGCAGAGACCCTCCGACAGGGAGTTACAATGAGCAGTTCTTC
NA	NA	TRBV30	TRBJ1-2	CAWGGGLGYGYTF	TGTGCCTGGGGCGGGGGTTTGGGCTATGGCTACACCTTC
once	NA	TRBV4-3	TRBJ2-1	CASSQEIEGGSYNEQFF	TGCGCCAGCAGCCAAGAAATCGAGGGAGGCTCCTACAATGAGCAGTTCTTC
NA	TRBD1	TRBV5-5	TRBJ1-2	CASSFPGQNYGYTF	TGTGCCAGCAGCTTTCCGGGACAGAACTATGGCTACACCTTC
NA	TRBD1	TRBV10-1	TRBJ1-2	CASSALTDREKSVHGYTF	TGCGCCAGCAGTGCGCTTACCGACAGGGAGAAAAGCGTTCATGGCTACACCTTC
NA	NA	TRBV4-1	TRBJ1-1	CASSQYPAGVNTEAFF	TGCGCCAGCAGCCAATATCCGGCAGGGGTTAACACTGAAGCTTTCTTT
once	TRBD1	TRBV12-5	TRBJ2-6	CASGSDRVSGANVLTF	TGTGCTAGTGGAAGTGACAGGGTTTCGGGGGCCAACGTCCTGACTTTC
NA	TRBD1	TRBV11-2	TRBJ2-6	CASSPVGNRGNSGANVLTF	TGTGCCAGCAGCCCGGTGGGGAACAGGGGGAACTCTGGGGCCAACGTCCTGACTTTC
NA	NA	TRBV10-3	TRBJ2-3	CAISESGGTTDTQYF	TGTGCCATCAGTGAGTCTGGCGGGACTACAGATACGCAGTATTTT
NA	NA	TRBV3-1/TRBV3-2	TRBJ1-3	CASSQSEAGNTIYF	TGTGCCAGCAGCCAAAGCGAGGCTGGAAACACCATATATTTT
NA	TRBD1	TRBV5-1	TRBJ1-1	CASTEDRVTEAFF	TGCGCCAGCACCGAGGACAGGGTCACTGAAGCTTTCTTT
NA	NA	TRBV6-5	TRBJ2-3	CASRTWLASSDTQYF	TGTGCCAGCAGGACGTGGCTAGCGTCCTCAGATACGCAGTATTTT
NA	NA	TRBV19	TRBJ1-1	CASSIGPGTNTEAFF	TGTGCCAGTAGTATAGGACCAGGAACCAACACTGAAGCTTTCTTT
once	NA	TRBV4-3	TRBJ2-3	CASARDSLTDTQYF	TGCGCCAGCGCCCGGGACTCTCTCACAGATACGCAGTATTTT
NA	TRBD1	TRBV7-6	TRBJ1-1	CASSPGTALNTEAFF	TGTGCCAGCAGCCCAGGGACAGCTTTGAACACTGAAGCTTTCTTT
NA	NA	TRBV4-1	TRBJ1-5	CASSLDINQPQHF	TGCGCCAGCAGCCTTGACATAAATCAGCCCCAGCATTTT
once	NA	TRBV4-3	TRBJ1-4	CASSQRAGINEKLFF	TGCGCCAGCAGCCAAAGGGCAGGGATTAATGAAAAACTGTTTTTT
NA	NA	TRBV2	TRBJ2-1	CASGWTGGSLAGGTSYNEQFF	TGTGCCAGCGGCTGGACAGGGGGCTCACTAGCGGGGGGAACCTCCTACAATGAGCAGTTCTTC
NA	NA	TRBV28	TRBJ1-1	CASSPIGGDTEAFF	TGTGCCAGCAGTCCCATAGGGGGAGACACTGAAGCTTTCTTT
few	NA	TRBV30	TRBJ1-5	CAWSWKGDQPQHF	TGTGCCTGGAGTTGGAAGGGGGACCAGCCCCAGCATTTT
NA	NA	TRBV27	TRBJ2-5	CASSGGSGIGETQYF	TGTGCCAGCAGCGGTGGGTCGGGTATAGGAGAGACCCAGTACTTC
NA	TRBD1	TRBV3-1/TRBV3-2	TRBJ2-7	CASSRTGGEQYF	TGTGCCAGCAGCCGGACAGGGGGCGAGCAGTACTTC
NA	TRBD2	TRBV5-4	TRBJ2-1	CASSLDLAGSNEQFF	TGTGCCAGCAGCTTGGATCTAGCGGGGAGCAATGAGCAGTTCTTC
NA	TRBD1	TRBV6-1	TRBJ2-7	CASSARTGGGLYEQYF	TGTGCCAGCAGTGCCCGGACAGGGGGCGGCCTCTACGAGCAGTACTTC
NA	NA	TRBV14	TRBJ2-5	CASSQDLGWIQFPYQETQYF	TGTGCCAGCAGCCAAGACTTGGGCTGGATACAGTTTCCGTACCAAGAGACCCAGTACTTC
NA	NA	TRBV27	TRBJ2-3	CASSYLRGRGDTQYF	TGTGCCAGCAGTTACCTACGGGGTCGAGGGGATACGCAGTATTTT
NA	TRBD1	TRBV4-2	TRBJ1-4	CASSQGGTGSNEKLFF	TGTGCCAGCAGCCAAGGTGGGACAGGGTCTAATGAAAAACTGTTTTTT
NA	NA	TRBV7-9	TRBJ2-7	CASSLQGNSYEQYF	TGTGCCAGCAGCTTACAGGGGAACTCCTACGAGCAGTACTTC
NA	TRBD2	TRBV11-2	TRBJ2-3	CASKDLAGGVDTQYF	TGTGCCAGCAAGGATCTAGCGGGGGGTGTGGATACGCAGTATTTT
NA	TRBD1	TRBV7-9	TRBJ1-1	CASSLGTGETEAFF	TGTGCCAGCAGCTTAGGAACAGGGGAGACTGAAGCTTTCTTT
NA	NA	TRBV3-1/TRBV3-2	TRBJ1-6	CARSAGDSPLHF	TGTGCCCGAAGTGCAGGGGATTCACCCCTCCACTTT
NA	TRBD1	TRBV18	TRBJ1-6	CASSPDRGLGSPLHF	TGTGCCAGCTCTCCGGACAGGGGGTTAGGTTCACCCCTCCACTTT
NA	TRBD2	TRBV5-1	TRBJ2-5	CASSLEAGEETQYF	TGCGCCAGCAGCTTGGAGGCGGGGGAAGAGACCCAGTACTTC
few	TRBD1	TRBV7-9	TRBJ2-5	CASSLRTGGQETQYF	TGTGCCAGCAGCTTAAGGACAGGGGGACAAGAGACCCAGTACTTC
once	NA	TRBV2	TRBJ2-2	CASSADRVPGELFF	TGTGCCAGCAGTGCGGACAGAGTCCCCGGCGAGCTGTTTTTT
NA	NA	TRBV4-2	TRBJ1-2	CASSGTLDYGYTF	TGTGCCAGCAGCGGGACTTTGGACTATGGCTACACCTTC
NA	NA	TRBV19	TRBJ2-3	CASSTDYPDTQYF	TGTGCCAGTAGTACCGACTACCCAGATACGCAGTATTTT
NA	NA	TRBV6-2/TRBV6-3	TRBJ2-1	CASSYESSYNEQFF	TGTGCCAGCAGTTACGAGAGCTCCTACAATGAGCAGTTCTTC
NA	TRBD2	TRBV30	TRBJ2-7	CAWTLGGTYEQYF	TGTGCCTGGACCCTGGGGGGGACCTACGAGCAGTACTTC
NA	TRBD2	TRBV2	TRBJ2-1	CASSDDPGTSKYNEQFF	TGTGCCAGCAGTGACGACCCCGGGACTAGCAAATACAATGAGCAGTTCTTC
NA	TRBD2	TRBV9	TRBJ2-3	CASSETSGSSTDTQYF	TGTGCCAGCAGCGAAACTAGCGGGAGTAGCACAGATACGCAGTATTTT
NA	TRBD1	TRBV19	TRBJ1-5	CASSTPGQGGASNQPQHF	TGTGCCAGTAGTACCCCGGGACAGGGGGGCGCGAGCAATCAGCCCCAGCATTTT
NA	NA	TRBV5-5	TRBJ2-5	CASSFQAQETQYF	TGTGCCAGCAGCTTCCAGGCGCAAGAGACCCAGTACTTC
NA	TRBD2	TRBV6-5	TRBJ2-2	CASSYREGVTGELFF	TGTGCCAGCAGTTACAGGGAGGGAGTCACCGGGGAGCTGTTTTTT
NA	NA	TRBV28	TRBJ1-5	CASSGQFEGNQPQHF	TGTGCCAGCAGTGGACAGTTTGAGGGGAATCAGCCCCAGCATTTT
few	TRBD1	TRBV2	TRBJ2-7	CASTADRSYEQYF	TGTGCCAGCACTGCGGACAGGTCCTACGAGCAGTACTTC
NA	NA	TRBV7-9	TRBJ2-2	CASSLGRALTGELFF	TGTGCCAGCAGCTTAGGCAGGGCACTCACCGGGGAGCTGTTTTTT
few	TRBD2	TRBV13	TRBJ2-7	CASSNGLAGDDEQYF	TGTGCCAGCAGCAACGGACTAGCGGGGGATGACGAGCAGTACTTC
NA	TRBD1	TRBV28	TRBJ1-6	CASSSPGGLSPLHF	TGTGCCAGCAGTTCCCCAGGGGGCCTTTCACCCCTCCACTTT